These T cell receptor beta chains were read from a single sample in a study of CD8+ T cells in alopecia areata. TCRdb's table, derived via immunoSEQ multiplex PCR, lists solely in-frame clones and lacks some. This table has around 150,000 clones, about three fifths appearing once. Source: CD4+ T cells sorted from blood, taken at week 4, from a patient treated with tofacitinib. The receptors originated from a human donor with alopecia areata. Both conserved end residues are trimmed from each CDR3.

V gene	J gene	CDR3 protein
TRBV15	TRBJ1-1	ATSREVRENTEAF
TRBV29-1	TRBJ1-4	SVESGHWVF
TRBV29-1	TRBJ2-3	STAGLDTQY
TRBV5-1	TRBJ2-5	ASNSGARETQY
TRBV9	TRBJ2-5	ASSVGGRETQY
TRBV30	TRBJ2-5	AWSVGGLRETQY
TRBV2	TRBJ2-1	ASSEALGRRGEQF
TRBV15	TRBJ2-3	ATSRDQDTQY
TRBV6-5	TRBJ2-5	ASSYALRGAQETQY
TRBV27	TRBJ1-1	ATRAMGYTEAF
TRBV30	TRBJ2-3	AWMVHTDTQY
TRBV19	TRBJ2-3	ASSPGTTDTQY
TRBV2	TRBJ2-7	ASSYSYEQY
TRBV30	TRBJ2-5	AWSGQGAKETQY
TRBV7-9	TRBJ2-1	ASIPGDRSGQF
TRBV7-2	TRBJ1-2	ASSLGQGYGYT
TRBV29-1	TRBJ2-5	SVAGGQKQETQY
TRBV5-1	TRBJ1-5	ASSLSGNQPQH
TRBV30	TRBJ1-2	AWSVRLSGRDFNYGYT
TRBV11-3	TRBJ1-3	ASSLDGTDSGNTIY
TRBV19	TRBJ1-5	ASSKQGGISNQPQH
TRBV7-9	TRBJ2-1	ASSYLELAGAYNEQF
TRBV25-1	TRBJ1-1	ASKREGLNTEAF
TRBV5-1	TRBJ2-1	ASRVTGASYNEQF
TRBV10-2	TRBJ2-5	ASSWGQETQY
TRBV11-2	TRBJ1-2	ASSLGGATYYGYT
TRBV7-3	TRBJ1-1	ASSSTNRQGTEAF
TRBV29-1	TRBJ2-1	SPRDRSSNEQF
TRBV9	TRBJ2-2	ASSVGYRTNTGELF
TRBV4-3	TRBJ1-1	ASSQDWGRNTEAF
TRBV30	TRBJ2-7	AWSVFPGFEQY
TRBV30	TRBJ1-2	AWSRLGGGYGYT
TRBV6-5	TRBJ1-1	ASRDRLNTEAF
TRBV30	TRBJ1-1	AWIRTPSGAF
TRBV11-2	TRBJ1-6	ASSPRTGNAPLH
TRBV29-1	TRBJ1-1	SVVNTGGENTEAF
TRBV10-3	TRBJ1-2	AISDLLLGYT
TRBV4-1	TRBJ1-5	ASSQLGDGNQPQH
TRBV7-2	TRBJ2-3	ASSLSSRTSGQDTQY
TRBV2	TRBJ1-1	ASAWQTGTEAF
TRBV7-9	TRBJ2-1	ASSSTSSGSSYNEQF
TRBV15	TRBJ1-6	ATSRARDRFGSPLH
TRBV29-1	TRBJ2-2	SALTPTWELF
TRBV29-1	TRBJ2-3	SVRSGTPTDTQY
TRBV5-6	TRBJ2-5	ASSRGTDQETQY
TRBV10-3	TRBJ2-4	ATYGGGGGIQY
TRBV7-9	TRBJ2-7	ASSIYRGAIYEQY
TRBV4-2	TRBJ1-2	ASSQGTERPYGYT
TRBV15	TRBJ2-1	ATSRGGFTGNEQF
TRBV29-1	TRBJ1-4	SVEDAGTGPEKLF
TRBV6-5	TRBJ2-3	ASSYSGQGGTDTQY
TRBV15	TRBJ2-5	ATSREMRGQETQY
TRBV7-2	TRBJ2-1	ASSSRGLAGGSHNEQF
TRBV9	TRBJ2-3	ASSSRTGQIDTQY
TRBV7-9	TRBJ1-1	ASSPRATPRTEAF
TRBV4-3	TRBJ2-2	ASSQTTGELF